These T cell receptor beta chains were read from a single sample in a study of shared clonotypes between healthy human individuals. Using immunoSEQ multiplex PCR, the repertoire was profiled, and TCRdb retains in-frame clones only, with some absent. The data contain some 2.1 million clones, around 93% of them singletons. The specimen sequenced was naive CD8+ T cells from PBMCs. These TCRs come from a young man in good health. Some clones in this sample may be carry-over from other donors' samples. CDR3s include the opening cysteine and the closing phenylalanine or tryptophan. The D gene is left open where the match is weak. Where a row states a size, it is once, few, many or the class of an expanded clone; other rows omit it.

v_call: TRBV7-9; clone_size: NA; d_call: TRBD1; j_call: TRBJ1-3; cdr3_aa: CASSPRTGAAGNTIYF; cdr3_nt: TGTGCCAGCAGCCCGAGGACAGGGGCGGCTGGAAACACCATATATTTT
v_call: TRBV13; clone_size: NA; d_call: NA; j_call: TRBJ1-2; cdr3_aa: CASSFRRPSHGYTF; cdr3_nt: TGTGCCAGCAGCTTCAGACGGCCGTCCCATGGCTACACCTTC
v_call: TRBV7-6; clone_size: NA; d_call: NA; j_call: TRBJ2-7; cdr3_aa: CASSSGRGSYEQYF; cdr3_nt: TGTGCCAGCAGCTCCGGGCGGGGATCCTACGAGCAGTACTTC
v_call: TRBV28; clone_size: NA; d_call: TRBD2; j_call: TRBJ2-7; cdr3_aa: CASSPSGGSYEQYF; cdr3_nt: TGTGCCAGCAGTCCTAGCGGGGGCTCCTACGAGCAGTACTTC
v_call: TRBV27; clone_size: NA; d_call: NA; j_call: TRBJ2-7; cdr3_aa: CASSFGAGYEQYF; cdr3_nt: TGTGCCAGCAGTTTTGGGGCTGGATACGAGCAGTACTTC
v_call: TRBV28; clone_size: NA; d_call: NA; j_call: TRBJ1-2; cdr3_aa: CASRTPDRPRDGYTF; cdr3_nt: TGTGCCAGCAGAACCCCTGACAGGCCCCGCGATGGCTACACCTTC
v_call: TRBV9; clone_size: NA; d_call: NA; j_call: TRBJ2-3; cdr3_aa: CASRGQGRTDTQYF; cdr3_nt: TGTGCCAGCAGGGGGCAGGGGCGCACAGATACGCAGTATTTT
v_call: TRBV11-2; clone_size: NA; d_call: NA; j_call: TRBJ2-7; cdr3_aa: CASSLSTYEQYF; cdr3_nt: TGTGCCAGCAGCTTGAGCACCTACGAGCAGTACTTC
v_call: TRBV4-3; clone_size: NA; d_call: TRBD2; j_call: TRBJ2-1; cdr3_aa: CASSQGLAVDNEQFF; cdr3_nt: TGCGCCAGCAGCCAAGGACTAGCGGTAGACAATGAGCAGTTCTTC
v_call: TRBV28; clone_size: NA; d_call: TRBD1; j_call: TRBJ2-3; cdr3_aa: CASSGLRDRSTDTQYF; cdr3_nt: TGTGCCAGCAGCGGACTCCGGGACAGGAGCACAGATACGCAGTATTTT
v_call: TRBV9; clone_size: NA; d_call: TRBD1; j_call: TRBJ2-7; cdr3_aa: CASSVPRDRAYLGEQYF; cdr3_nt: TGTGCCAGCAGCGTGCCCCGGGACAGGGCTTATTTGGGCGAGCAGTACTTC
v_call: TRBV6-6; clone_size: NA; d_call: NA; j_call: TRBJ2-6; cdr3_aa: CASTRSGANVLTF; cdr3_nt: TGTGCCAGCACTAGATCTGGGGCCAACGTCCTGACTTTC
v_call: TRBV18; clone_size: NA; d_call: NA; j_call: TRBJ2-5; cdr3_aa: CASSPTGGVYETQYF; cdr3_nt: TGTGCCAGCTCACCAACAGGGGGGGTGTACGAGACCCAGTACTTC
v_call: TRBV5-6; clone_size: NA; d_call: TRBD2; j_call: TRBJ2-2; cdr3_aa: CASSFASGRASGGELFF; cdr3_nt: TGTGCCAGCAGCTTTGCTAGCGGGAGGGCCTCAGGCGGGGAGCTGTTTTTT
v_call: TRBV11-2; clone_size: few; d_call: TRBD1; j_call: TRBJ1-1; cdr3_aa: CASSHDRVLNTEAFF; cdr3_nt: TGTGCCAGCAGCCATGACAGGGTCCTGAACACTGAAGCTTTCTTT
v_call: TRBV4-3; clone_size: NA; d_call: NA; j_call: TRBJ2-1; cdr3_aa: CASSPSTYREDNEQFF; cdr3_nt: TGCGCCAGCAGCCCATCAACGTACCGAGAAGACAATGAGCAGTTCTTC
v_call: TRBV19; clone_size: NA; d_call: TRBD2; j_call: TRBJ2-2; cdr3_aa: CASNPWGGRRMGTGELFF; cdr3_nt: TGTGCCAGTAACCCCTGGGGCGGGAGACGAATGGGGACCGGGGAGCTGTTTTTT
v_call: TRBV11-2; clone_size: NA; d_call: TRBD2; j_call: TRBJ2-1; cdr3_aa: CASSLWTSRQFSSYNEQFF; cdr3_nt: TGTGCCAGCAGCTTATGGACTAGCCGGCAGTTTAGCTCCTACAATGAGCAGTTCTTC
v_call: TRBV19; clone_size: NA; d_call: NA; j_call: TRBJ2-1; cdr3_aa: CASRRRVYNEQFF; cdr3_nt: TGTGCCAGTAGACGACGGGTCTACAATGAGCAGTTCTTC
v_call: TRBV25-1; clone_size: NA; d_call: NA; j_call: TRBJ2-2; cdr3_aa: CASSEFGHYLGGELFF; cdr3_nt: TGTGCCAGCAGTGAATTTGGCCACTATTTGGGCGGGGAGCTGTTTTTT
v_call: TRBV28; clone_size: NA; d_call: NA; j_call: TRBJ1-2; cdr3_aa: CASSLTGTDGFNYGYTF; cdr3_nt: TGTGCCAGCAGCCTTACCGGAACGGACGGTTTTAACTATGGCTACACCTTC
v_call: TRBV27; clone_size: NA; d_call: NA; j_call: TRBJ2-7; cdr3_aa: CASSLSRAGLSYEQYF; cdr3_nt: TGTGCCAGCAGTTTATCGCGGGCAGGGCTTTCCTACGAGCAGTACTTC
v_call: TRBV19; clone_size: once; d_call: NA; j_call: TRBJ2-3; cdr3_aa: CASSFGTSTDTQYF; cdr3_nt: TGTGCCAGTAGTTTCGGGACTAGCACAGATACGCAGTATTTT
v_call: TRBV15; clone_size: NA; d_call: NA; j_call: TRBJ1-2; cdr3_aa: CATSQSVRTDYGYTF; cdr3_nt: TGTGCCACCAGTCAGAGTGTACGGACAGACTATGGCTACACCTTC
v_call: TRBV14; clone_size: NA; d_call: NA; j_call: TRBJ2-1; cdr3_aa: CASSQDRPDFYYNEQFF; cdr3_nt: TGTGCCAGCAGCCAAGATCGCCCGGACTTCTACTACAATGAGCAGTTCTTC
v_call: TRBV4-2; clone_size: NA; d_call: NA; j_call: TRBJ1-4; cdr3_aa: CASSPGTPDEKLFF; cdr3_nt: TGTGCCAGCAGCCCCGGGACACCGGATGAAAAACTGTTTTTT
v_call: TRBV19; clone_size: NA; d_call: NA; j_call: TRBJ1-3; cdr3_aa: CASIGLSGNTIYF; cdr3_nt: TGTGCCAGTATCGGGCTCTCTGGAAACACCATATATTTT
v_call: TRBV28; clone_size: NA; d_call: NA; j_call: TRBJ2-1; cdr3_aa: CASSLVPRLATDNEQFF; cdr3_nt: TGTGCCAGCAGTTTAGTCCCCCGGCTAGCGACGGACAATGAGCAGTTCTTC
v_call: TRBV10-2; clone_size: NA; d_call: NA; j_call: TRBJ1-5; cdr3_aa: CASSVQGSNQPQHF; cdr3_nt: TGCGCCAGCAGTGTCCAGGGTAGCAATCAGCCCCAGCATTTT
v_call: TRBV4-2; clone_size: NA; d_call: TRBD1; j_call: TRBJ2-7; cdr3_aa: CASSARTGGDHEQYF; cdr3_nt: TGTGCCAGCAGCGCCAGGACAGGGGGCGACCACGAGCAGTACTTC
v_call: TRBV19; clone_size: NA; d_call: NA; j_call: TRBJ2-6; cdr3_aa: CASSFGLWGANVLTF; cdr3_nt: TGTGCCAGTAGTTTTGGCCTCTGGGGGGCCAACGTCCTGACTTTC
v_call: TRBV9; clone_size: NA; d_call: TRBD1; j_call: TRBJ1-4; cdr3_aa: CATAPPGQQNEKLFF; cdr3_nt: TGTGCCACCGCCCCGCCGGGACAGCAAAATGAAAAACTGTTTTTT
v_call: TRBV12-5; clone_size: NA; d_call: TRBD2; j_call: TRBJ2-7; cdr3_aa: CASGVGILAGVWAYEQYF; cdr3_nt: TGTGCTAGTGGTGTAGGGATTTTAGCGGGAGTATGGGCCTACGAGCAGTACTTC
v_call: TRBV6-6; clone_size: NA; d_call: TRBD1; j_call: TRBJ2-7; cdr3_aa: CASSDLRTGRHEQYF; cdr3_nt: TGTGCCAGCAGTGATCTGCGGACAGGGCGGCACGAGCAGTACTTC
v_call: TRBV21-1; clone_size: NA; d_call: NA; j_call: TRBJ2-5; cdr3_aa: CASSPRTSEKETQYF; cdr3_nt: TGTGCCAGCAGCCCGCGGACTAGCGAAAAAGAGACCCAGTACTTC
v_call: TRBV5-1; clone_size: NA; d_call: TRBD2; j_call: TRBJ2-1; cdr3_aa: CASSLAGLVDEQFF; cdr3_nt: TGCGCCAGCAGCTTGGCGGGACTAGTCGATGAGCAGTTCTTC
v_call: TRBV29-1; clone_size: NA; d_call: NA; j_call: TRBJ2-7; cdr3_aa: CSVVPRAGTYEQYF; cdr3_nt: TGCAGCGTTGTACCCCGGGCCGGTACCTACGAGCAGTACTTC
v_call: TRBV10-3; clone_size: NA; d_call: NA; j_call: TRBJ2-2; cdr3_aa: CAISESGLHTGELFF; cdr3_nt: TGTGCCATCAGTGAGTCGGGACTCCACACCGGGGAGCTGTTTTTT
v_call: TRBV7-2; clone_size: NA; d_call: NA; j_call: TRBJ2-7; cdr3_aa: CASSLGVPLEQYF; cdr3_nt: TGTGCCAGCAGCTTGGGGGTGCCCCTTGAGCAGTACTTC
v_call: TRBV4-2; clone_size: NA; d_call: TRBD2; j_call: TRBJ2-7; cdr3_aa: CASSQAEGGPEQYF; cdr3_nt: TGTGCCAGCAGCCAAGCTGAGGGAGGGCCCGAGCAGTACTTC
v_call: TRBV6-1; clone_size: NA; d_call: NA; j_call: TRBJ2-5; cdr3_aa: CASSLGVFQETQYF; cdr3_nt: TGTGCCAGCAGCCTCGGGGTGTTCCAAGAGACCCAGTACTTC
v_call: TRBV4-2; clone_size: NA; d_call: TRBD2; j_call: TRBJ2-1; cdr3_aa: CASSQGASGTSYNEQFF; cdr3_nt: TGTGCCAGCAGCCAAGGGGCTAGCGGGACCTCCTACAATGAGCAGTTCTTC
v_call: TRBV5-6; clone_size: NA; d_call: NA; j_call: TRBJ2-1; cdr3_aa: CASRGGTSSYNEQFF; cdr3_nt: TGTGCCAGCAGGGGCGGGACGAGCTCCTACAATGAGCAGTTCTTC
v_call: TRBV7-6; clone_size: NA; d_call: TRBD2; j_call: TRBJ2-6; cdr3_aa: CASSLVPGGPTGANVLTF; cdr3_nt: TGTGCCAGCAGCTTAGTTCCGGGAGGGCCGACCGGGGCCAACGTCCTGACTTTC
v_call: TRBV7-6; clone_size: NA; d_call: NA; j_call: TRBJ2-3; cdr3_aa: CASSLAVTGLQSTDTQYF; cdr3_nt: TGTGCCAGCAGCTTAGCTGTCACCGGACTACAGAGCACAGATACGCAGTATTTT
v_call: TRBV7-9; clone_size: NA; d_call: NA; j_call: TRBJ1-1; cdr3_aa: CASSYPGWGANTEAFF; cdr3_nt: TGTGCCAGCAGCTACCCCGGTTGGGGAGCAAACACTGAAGCTTTCTTT
v_call: TRBV27; clone_size: NA; d_call: TRBD2; j_call: TRBJ2-1; cdr3_aa: CASSPGTSGHNEQFF; cdr3_nt: TGTGCCAGCAGCCCCGGGACTAGCGGGCACAATGAGCAGTTCTTC
v_call: TRBV16; clone_size: NA; d_call: NA; j_call: TRBJ1-1; cdr3_aa: CASSQYSGNTEAFF; cdr3_nt: TGTGCCAGCAGCCAATATTCAGGGAACACTGAAGCTTTCTTT
v_call: TRBV9; clone_size: NA; d_call: NA; j_call: TRBJ2-2; cdr3_aa: CASSVGGLGPGELFF; cdr3_nt: TGTGCCAGCAGCGTAGGGGGACTGGGCCCCGGGGAGCTGTTTTTT
v_call: TRBV27; clone_size: NA; d_call: TRBD2; j_call: TRBJ2-3; cdr3_aa: CASSLLAGGPTDTQYF; cdr3_nt: TGTGCCAGCAGTTTGCTAGCGGGAGGCCCCACAGATACGCAGTATTTT
v_call: TRBV7-9; clone_size: NA; d_call: TRBD2; j_call: TRBJ2-1; cdr3_aa: CASSSSSGPYNEQFF; cdr3_nt: TGTGCCAGCAGCTCTTCTAGCGGTCCCTACAATGAGCAGTTCTTC
v_call: TRBV27; clone_size: once; d_call: TRBD1; j_call: TRBJ2-4; cdr3_aa: CASSALTGGFSLAKNIQYF; cdr3_nt: TGTGCCAGCAGTGCCCTGACAGGGGGATTTTCTCTAGCCAAAAACATTCAGTACTTC
v_call: TRBV4-1; clone_size: NA; d_call: TRBD1; j_call: TRBJ2-1; cdr3_aa: CASSQGQGGYNEQFF; cdr3_nt: TGCGCCAGCAGCCAAGGACAGGGGGGGTACAATGAGCAGTTCTTC
v_call: TRBV6-1; clone_size: NA; d_call: NA; j_call: TRBJ2-7; cdr3_aa: CASSEYDGAYEQYF; cdr3_nt: TGTGCCAGCAGTGAATATGACGGTGCCTACGAGCAGTACTTC
v_call: TRBV29-1; clone_size: NA; d_call: NA; j_call: TRBJ2-5; cdr3_aa: CSVVPPIETQYF; cdr3_nt: TGCAGCGTTGTCCCCCCGATTGAGACCCAGTACTTC